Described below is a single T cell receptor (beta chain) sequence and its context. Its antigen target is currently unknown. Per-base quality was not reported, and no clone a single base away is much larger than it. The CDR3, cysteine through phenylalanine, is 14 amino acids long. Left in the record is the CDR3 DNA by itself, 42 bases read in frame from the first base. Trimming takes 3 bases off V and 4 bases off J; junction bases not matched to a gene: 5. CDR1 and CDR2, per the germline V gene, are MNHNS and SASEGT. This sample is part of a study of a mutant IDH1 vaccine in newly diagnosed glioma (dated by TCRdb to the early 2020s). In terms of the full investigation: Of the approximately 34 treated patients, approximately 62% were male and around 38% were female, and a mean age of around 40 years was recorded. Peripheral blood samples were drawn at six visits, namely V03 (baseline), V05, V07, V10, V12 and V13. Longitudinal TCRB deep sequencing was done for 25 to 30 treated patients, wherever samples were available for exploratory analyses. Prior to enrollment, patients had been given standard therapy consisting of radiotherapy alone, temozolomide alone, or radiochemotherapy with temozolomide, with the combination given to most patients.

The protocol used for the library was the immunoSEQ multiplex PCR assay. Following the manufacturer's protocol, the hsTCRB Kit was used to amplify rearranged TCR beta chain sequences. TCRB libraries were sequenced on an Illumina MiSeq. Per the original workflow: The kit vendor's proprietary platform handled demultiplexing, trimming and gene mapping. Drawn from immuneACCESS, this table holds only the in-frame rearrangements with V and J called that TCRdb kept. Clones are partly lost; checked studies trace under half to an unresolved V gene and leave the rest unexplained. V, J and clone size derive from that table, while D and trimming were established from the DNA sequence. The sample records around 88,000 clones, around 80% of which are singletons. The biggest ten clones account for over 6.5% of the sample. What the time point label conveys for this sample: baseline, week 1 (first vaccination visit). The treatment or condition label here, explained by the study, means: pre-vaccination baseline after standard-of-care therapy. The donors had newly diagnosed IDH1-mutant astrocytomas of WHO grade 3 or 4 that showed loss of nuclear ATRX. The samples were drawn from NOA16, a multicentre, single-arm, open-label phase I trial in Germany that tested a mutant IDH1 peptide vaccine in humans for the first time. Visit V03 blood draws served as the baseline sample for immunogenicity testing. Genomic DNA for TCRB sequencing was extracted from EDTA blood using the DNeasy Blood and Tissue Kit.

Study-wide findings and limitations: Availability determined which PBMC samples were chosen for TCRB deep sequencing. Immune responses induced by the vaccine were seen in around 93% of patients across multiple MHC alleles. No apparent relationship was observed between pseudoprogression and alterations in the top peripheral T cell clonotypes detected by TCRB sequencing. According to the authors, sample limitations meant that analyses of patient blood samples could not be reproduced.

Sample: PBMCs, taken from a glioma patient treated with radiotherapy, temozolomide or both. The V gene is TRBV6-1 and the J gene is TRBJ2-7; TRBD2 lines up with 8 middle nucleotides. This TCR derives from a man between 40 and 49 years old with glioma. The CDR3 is CASSDIAGRYEQYF. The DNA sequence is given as TGTGCCAGCAGTGATATAGCGGGGAGGTACGAGCAGTACTTC.